The rows below give T cell receptor beta chains drawn from one sample of a study of CD8 T cells in ankylosing spondylitis. TCRdb called the 5' RACE reads again in MiXCR, with one record for every CDR3 protein. Of about 160,000 distinct CDR3 sequences in the sample, just over 9.5% were seen once. Sequenced input: blood, either unsorted or a sorted T cell fraction (not recorded which). The receptors shown here come from a female donor with ankylosing spondylitis or in good health (not recorded which). The CDR3 runs from the conserved cysteine through the conserved F or W. The order of the fields is V gene, J gene, D gene, clone size, CDR3 protein, CDR3 DNA. A D gene is named only where the DNA matches it firmly. Clone sizes are given selectively: once, few, many, or a class where the clone is expanded.

TRBV6-1	TRBJ2-7	TRBD2	.	CATYPGLAGGKQYF	TGTGCCACCTATCCGGGACTAGCGGGAGGCAAGCAGTACTTC
TRBV12-3/TRBV12-4	TRBJ2-1	TRBD2	many	CASSQAGSYNEQFF	TGTGCCAGCAGCCAAGCGGGGTCCTACAATGAGCAGTTCTTC
TRBV28	TRBJ2-7	TRBD2	.	CASSAGGLAGDWVYEQYF	TGTGCCAGCAGTGCGGGTGGACTAGCGGGAGACTGGGTCTACGAGCAGTACTTC
TRBV10-2	TRBJ1-2	.	.	CASSLDLLNGANYGYTF	TGCGCCAGCAGTCTGGATCTCCTTAACGGTGCTAACTATGGCTACACCTTC
TRBV9	TRBJ2-1	.	.	CASSQHSGGNYNEQFF	TGTGCCAGCAGCCAGCATAGTGGGGGGAACTACAATGAGCAGTTCTTC
TRBV28	TRBJ1-2	.	few	CASRNSPFGGDLYGYTF	TGTGCCAGCAGAAACTCTCCTTTCGGGGGCGACCTCTATGGCTACACCTTC
TRBV5-5	TRBJ2-1	.	few	CASRLGGRDEQFF	TGTGCCAGCAGGTTGGGGGGAAGGGATGAGCAGTTCTTC
TRBV29-1	TRBJ2-2	.	many	CSTTWAGELFF	TGCAGCACGACATGGGCCGGGGAGCTGTTTTTT
TRBV20-1	TRBJ2-7	.	.	CSADRYEQYF	TGCAGTGCCGACCGCTACGAGCAGTACTTC
TRBV12-3/TRBV12-4	TRBJ1-2	.	few	CASSQSEFYGYTF	TGTGCCAGCAGCCAGTCAGAGTTCTATGGCTACACCTTC
TRBV5-4	TRBJ2-1	TRBD2	few	CASMGGSNEQFF	TGTGCCAGCATGGGCGGGAGCAATGAGCAGTTCTTC
TRBV29-1	TRBJ2-3	TRBD2	.	CSATTGRGRADTQYF	TGCAGCGCGACCACAGGGCGCGGGAGGGCAGATACGCAGTATTTT
TRBV20-1	TRBJ1-2	.	many	CSARVGLEYGYTF	TGCAGTGCTAGAGTCGGACTGGAGTATGGCTACACCTTC
TRBV7-8	TRBJ2-3	.	.	CASSLAGHPDTQYF	TGTGCCAGCAGCTTAGCGGGACACCCAGATACGCAGTATTTT
TRBV7-9	TRBJ2-5	.	many	CASSSTPYQETQYF	TGTGCCAGCAGCTCTACACCTTACCAAGAGACCCAGTACTTC
TRBV7-8	TRBJ1-2	.	.	CASSLSAGFYGYTF	TGTGCCAGCAGCTTAAGCGCGGGTTTCTATGGCTACACCTTC